What follows describes a single TCR beta chain. One entry per CDR3 protein results from TCRdb running MiXCR on the 5' RACE reads. This sample has about 530,000 distinct CDR3 sequences, with approximately 20% found just once. This record belongs to a study of identical twins. Germline V gene data show CDR1 as SGHVS and CDR2 as FQNEAQ. Trimming took off 1 base at V and 2 bases at J, with 11 bases between the two ends. The CDR3 loop spans 15 amino acids. These sequences were also reported in another study, on yellow fever vaccine responses in identical twins.

The source of this sequence is a woman aged 18-30 years in good health. What was sequenced was CD4+ T cells sorted from blood. This chain uses TRBV7-8 with TRBJ2-5; D is undetermined. In DNA form, the CDR3 reads TGTGCCAGCAGCTTAGGGCAGATCATACAAGAGACCCAGTACTTC. Amino acid sequence: CASSLGQIIQETQYF. Filled out from reference TRBV7-8 and TRBJ2-5, the complete variable domain reads GAGVSQSPRYKVAKRGQDVALRCDPISGHVSLFWYQQALGQGPEFLTYFQNEAQLDKSGLPSDRFFAERPEGSVSTLKIQRTQQEDSAVYLCASSLGQIIQETQYFGPGTRLLVL.